One and the same sample provided the 24 T cell receptor beta chains below, sequenced in a study of low-dose radiotherapy and immunotherapy resistance in tumors. Primers targeting TRAV and TRBV primed first-strand cDNA, covering alpha and beta chains. PCR amplification of the TCRs was performed with Phusion for 20 to 25 PCR cycles, and it relied on a constant-region primer together with a V-primer adapter. TCRdb fed the reads into MiXCR, producing one record per CDR3 protein. The profile shows 6,000 to 9,000 distinct CDR3 sequences, around 80% of them singletons. Receptor source: a human donor with advanced metastatic prostate, ovarian, gallbladder or colorectal cancer (not recorded which). This table probably holds off-target reads from a library built for another chain.

This clonotype was found once. The gene calls are TRBV9 and TRBJ1-2; D gene unclear. The CDR3 extends over 15 amino acids. Germline V CDR1 and CDR2: SGDLS, YYNGEE. Trimming cost V 0 bases and J 1 base, with 10 bases left between them. CDR3 nucleotide sequence: TGTGCCAGCAGCGTAGGGGCAGGCCTTAACTATGGCTACACCTTC. This codes for CASSVGAGLNYGYTF.

The gene calls are TRBV29-1 and TRBJ2-1; D gene ambiguous. The V gene's germline CDR1 is SQVTM and CDR2 ANQGSEA. The CDR3 runs to 14 residues. With 3 bases removed from V and 1 base from J, the gap between germline ends came to 10 bases. For the CDR3, the DNA is TGCAGCGTTGAGGGTTTAGGGTCCTACAATGAGCAGTTCTTC. Its translation: CSVEGLGSYNEQFF.

The genes are TRBV3-1 and TRBJ2-2, with D perhaps TRBD1 or TRBD2 (5 bases each). The CDR3 is made up of 15 amino acids. V lost 4 bases and J lost 5, with 14 bases in between. The germline gives CDR1 LGHDT, CDR2 YNNKEL (reference sequence). The CDR3 region is CASSPRGELTGELFF. Here the CDR3 DNA reads TGTGCCAGCAGCCCCCGAGGGGAGCTGACCGGGGAGCTGTTTTTT.

J is TRBJ2-1 and V is TRBV3-1; 8 nucleotides agree with TRBD2. V dropped 4 bases and J dropped 4; count of bases not matched to a gene: 9. Germline V gene lookup returns CDR1 LGHDT and CDR2 YNNKEL (reference sequence). The CDR3 runs 16 residues. The CDR3 region is CASSPSGTRGYNEQFF. CDR3 sequence (DNA): TGTGCCAGCAGCCCCTCCGGGACTAGGGGTTACAATGAGCAGTTCTTC.

The J gene is TRBJ2-7, the V gene TRBV5-4; a weak D match, TRBD1 (5 bases). The CDR3 runs to 14 residues. From germline, CDR1 is SGHNT and CDR2 YYREEE (reference sequence). Trimming shortened V by 2 bases and J by 4 bases, and 13 bases separated the two germline ends. This chain's CDR3 is CASSFGQGIYEQYF. The CDR3 bases are TGTGCCAGCAGCTTCGGGCAGGGAATTTACGAGCAGTACTTC.

This clonotype is a singleton in its sample. The chain carries TRBV2 and TRBJ2-2; 12 bases match TRBD2. CDR3 length equals 15 residues. The germline CDR1 and CDR2 sequences are SNHLY and FYNNEI. V lost 6 bases and J lost 6; bases outside the gene matches: 5. CDR3 residues: CASSGLAGLAGELFF. The CDR3 DNA is TGTGCCAGCAGCGGACTAGCGGGGCTGGCCGGGGAGCTGTTTTTT.

The V gene is TRBV30, the J gene TRBJ1-2; a possible D gene is TRBD1 (5 bases). Trimming took 0 bases from V and 10 from J, leaving 12 bases between them. The CDR3 runs 12 residues. Germline CDR1 and CDR2: GTSNPN and SVGIG (reference sequence). The CDR3 DNA reads as TGTGCCTGGAGTGTGACAGTTCGCGACTACACCTTC. As protein: CAWSVTVRDYTF. Full variable domain (outside the CDR3, taken from reference TRBV30 and TRBJ1-2): SQTIHQWPATLVQPVGSPLSLECTVEGTSNPNLYWYRQAAGRGLQLLFYSVGIGQISSEVPQNLSASRPQDRQFILSSKKLLLSDSGFYLCAWSVTVRDYTFGSGTRLTVV.

The V and J genes are TRBV28 and TRBJ2-1; 11 bases are shared with TRBD2. Germline CDR1 MDHEN, CDR2 SYDVKM. The CDR3 extends over 15 amino acids. With V trimmed by 5 bases and J by 8 bases, 8 bases remained unmatched. This CDR3 reads CASSRPGLAVDEQFF. The CDR3 nucleotides are TGTGCCAGCAGTAGACCGGGACTAGCGGTGGATGAGCAGTTCTTC. The whole variable domain, filled in from reference TRBV28 and TRBJ2-1, reads DVKVTQSSRYLVKRTGEKVFLECVQDMDHENMFWYRQDPGLGLRLIYFSYDVKMKEKGDIPEGYSVSREKKERFSLILESASTNQTSMYLCASSRPGLAVDEQFFGPGTRLTVL.

The V and J genes are TRBV14 and TRBJ1-4; TRBD1 is a possible D gene (6 bases). CDR3 size: 16 residues. Germline CDR1 reads SGHDN; CDR2 reads FVKESK. The ends were cut back, 3 bases at V and 2 bases at J, with 13 bases in the middle. CDR3 DNA sequence: TGTGCCAGCAGCCAGAAGAGGAGGGGGACTAATGAAAAACTGTTTTTT. Protein: CASSQKRRGTNEKLFF.

The chain recombines TRBV7-2 with TRBJ2-2, with 10 bases identical to TRBD1. From germline, CDR1 is SGHTA and CDR2 FQGNSA. This CDR3 region has 15 residues. The ends lost 3 bases at V and 5 bases at J; junction bases unmatched: 3. CDR3 protein: CASSLGTGATGELFF. DNA of the CDR3: TGTGCCAGCAGCTTGGGGACAGGGGCGACCGGGGAGCTGTTTTTT.

This chain uses TRBV19 with TRBJ2-1; TRBD2 aligns across 11 bases. Germline V gene data show CDR1 as LNHDA and CDR2 as SQIVND (reference sequence). The V gene end was trimmed by 7 bases and the J gene end by 9 bases; junction bases not matched to a gene: 8. This CDR3 region has 14 residues. The CDR3 here is CASTGLAGGGEQFF. DNA of the CDR3: TGTGCCAGTACGGGGCTAGCGGGAGGAGGTGAGCAGTTCTTC.

The CDR3 coding sequence is TGTGCCAGCAGCCAAGTGAGAACAGGGCAGAACGAGCAGTACTTC. Protein sequence: CASSQVRTGQNEQYF. The genes are TRBV14 and TRBJ2-7, with D perhaps TRBD1 (6 bases). The ends were cut back, 1 base at V and 5 bases at J, with 15 bases in the middle. In germline, CDR1 is SGHDN, CDR2 FVKESK. CDR3 length equals 15 residues.

The chain combines TRBV12-3 or TRBV12-4 with TRBJ1-2; D ambiguous. The V gene lost 6 bases and the J gene lost 0 bases, with 8 bases spanning the gap. The CDR3 has 13 amino acids. CDR3 DNA: TGTGCCAGCAGATCCAGCGCTAACTATGGCTACACCTTC. Its translation: CASRSSANYGYTF.

The J gene is TRBJ2-5, the V gene TRBV5-1; TRBD2 matches at 9 bases. Unmatched junction bases numbered 9, after V lost 4 bases and J lost 5 bases. Germline V gene data show CDR1 as SGHRS and CDR2 as YFSETQ. The CDR3 runs 15 residues. In DNA, the CDR3 is TGCGCCAGCAGCCGCGGGGGGGCCAAACGGGAGACCCAGTACTTC. It yields the protein CASSRGGAKRETQYF.

V usage is TRBV5-1 and J usage is TRBJ2-1; D is undetermined. Germline-derived CDR1 and CDR2 are SGHRS and YFSETQ. There are 14 residues in the CDR3. Deletions cut 0 bases from V and 8 bases from J, with 12 bases between. The DNA of the CDR3 is TGCGCCAGCAGCTTGGGGGTCTCCCCCGATGAGCAGTTCTTC. Protein: CASSLGVSPDEQFF. Full variable domain (missing parts from reference TRBV5-1 and TRBJ2-1): KAGVTQTPRYLIKTRGQQVTLSCSPISGHRSVSWYQQTPGQGLQFLFEYFSETQRNKGNFPGRFSGRQFSNSRSEMNVSTLELGDSALYLCASSLGVSPDEQFFGPGTRLTVL.

The chain is built from TRBV5-5 and TRBJ2-2; D unclear. V lost 4 bases and J 4 bases, leaving 17 bases between the germline ends. In germline, CDR1 is SGHKS, CDR2 YYEKEE (reference sequence). There are 16 residues in the CDR3. The CDR3 bases are TGTGCCAGCAGCGGCTCGGGCCCCCTAGTCACCGGGGAGCTGTTTTTT. Its translation: CASSGSGPLVTGELFF.

The rearrangement uses TRBV6-6 and TRBJ2-7, with 11 bases matching TRBD2. The CDR3 has 17 amino acids. Per the germline V gene, CDR1 is MNHNY and CDR2 is SVGAGI (reference sequence). V lost 5 bases to trimming and J lost 2 bases; unmatched junction nucleotides: 11. The CDR3 is CASSPHSTSGAAYEQYF. The CDR3 coding sequence is TGTGCCAGCAGTCCCCACTCGACTAGCGGGGCGGCCTACGAGCAGTACTTC.

The chain is built from TRBV5-1 and TRBJ2-2; 9 bases map to TRBD1. J was trimmed by 5 bases and V by 3 bases; bases with no gene match: 5. The CDR3 contains 15 residues. CDR1 SGHRS and CDR2 YFSETQ come from the germline V gene. The CDR3 region has the DNA TGCGCCAGCAGCTCGGGACAGGGACTGACCGGGGAGCTGTTTTTT. It yields the protein CASSSGQGLTGELFF.

The chain employs TRBV9 and TRBJ2-1; a possible D gene is TRBD2 (6 bases). Trimming cost V 1 base and J 6 bases, with 8 bases left between them. The CDR3 consists of 13 residues. Germline CDR1 is SGDLS and CDR2 is YYNGEE. CDR3 DNA sequence: TGTGCCAGCAGCGTACTCGGGGGCAATGAGCAGTTCTTC. It translates to CASSVLGGNEQFF. The full variable domain, with the rest looked up from reference TRBV9 and TRBJ2-1, is DSGVTQTPKHLITATGQRVTLRCSPRSGDLSVYWYQQSLDQGLQFLIQYYNGEERAKGNILERFSAQQFPDLHSELNLSSLELGDSALYFCASSVLGGNEQFFGPGTRLTVL.

This clonotype has just one count. The chain carries TRBV12-3 or TRBV12-4 and TRBJ2-5, with D perhaps TRBD1 or TRBD2 (7 bases each). With 6 bases removed from V and 1 base from J, the gap between germline ends came to 33 bases. The CDR3 spans 21 residues. The CDR3 nucleotides are TGTGCCAGCAGAGTTTTTGAGGGACCAGGGGGGGGGGCTAGCGCCCAAGAGACCCAGTACTTC. Protein: CASRVFEGPGGGASAQETQYF.

V is TRBV19 and J is TRBJ2-1; possibly TRBD1 for D (6 bases). V lost 5 bases and J 7 bases, leaving 12 bases between the germline ends. From germline, CDR1 is LNHDA and CDR2 SQIVND (reference sequence). The CDR3 consists of 13 residues. The CDR3 DNA sequence: TGTGCCAGTAGTTGGGGCCAGGGGAATGAGCAGTTCTTC. Its protein is CASSWGQGNEQFF.

The chain employs TRBV7-8 and TRBJ1-5, with D possibly TRBD1 on 5 matching bases. Germline CDR1 is SGHVS and CDR2 is FQNEAQ. The CDR3 is 16 residues long. The germline V and J ends were trimmed by 1 base and 3 bases, with 13 bases remaining between them. CDR3 in DNA: TGTGCCAGCAGCTTAGAAAGCGGGGGGTACAATCAGCCCCAGCATTTT. Residues: CASSLESGGYNQPQHF.

This clonotype showed up just once. The chain uses TRBV2 and TRBJ1-6; D gene unclear. Trimming stripped 1 base from V and 0 bases from J, with 10 bases between. CDR1 and CDR2 from the germline V gene are SNHLY and FYNNEI. This CDR3 is built from 17 residues. The DNA for the CDR3 is TGTGCCAGCAGTGAAGTAATAGGGAGCTCCTATAATTCACCCCTCCACTTT. Translated: CASSEVIGSSYNSPLHF.

Here the CDR3 DNA reads TGCAGTGCTAGAGTTGCCGACGGAAAGACCCAGTACTTC. This encodes CSARVADGKTQYF. The V gene is TRBV20-1, the J gene TRBJ2-5; D remains ambiguous. CDR1 is DFQATT, CDR2 SNEGSKA, per germline (reference sequence). Trimming pared 1 base from V and 6 bases from J, leaving 12 bases between. This CDR3 contains 13 residues.